One and the same sample provided the 21 T cell receptor beta chains below, sequenced in a study of T cell responses to AZD1222 COVID-19 vaccine. Generated by immunoSEQ multiplex PCR, the TCRdb table keeps only in-frame clones and is missing some. The table has about 81,000 clones, approximately 90% seen once. This sample comprised peripheral blood, obtained 28 days after the second AZD1222 dose. These receptors all come from an adult who received the AZD1222 COVID-19 vaccine.

This rearrangement joins TRBV6-5 to TRBJ1-5, with TRBD1 as a possible D gene (6 bases). Germline V gives CDR1 MNHEY, CDR2 SVGAGI. Between the trimmed V and J ends, which lost 2 bases and 6 bases, there was a span of 14 bases. CDR3 size: 15 residues. CDR3: CASSYEAGVGQPQHF. The CDR3 DNA sequence: TGTGCCAGCAGTTACGAGGCAGGGGTTGGTCAGCCCCAGCATTTT.

The V and J genes are TRBV7-9 and TRBJ1-2; 7 bases align to TRBD1. With 5 bases clipped from V and 2 bases from J, the junction kept 8 bases outside the gene matches. Germline V CDR1 and CDR2: SEHNR, FQNEAQ (reference sequence). This CDR3 is built from 15 residues. In nucleotides, the CDR3 is TGTGCCAGCAGCGCCTATGAAGGGGGCAACTATGGCTACACCTTC. Translated, it gives CASSAYEGGNYGYTF.

The J gene is TRBJ1-4, the V gene TRBV5-1; no firm D call. This CDR3 has 14 amino acids. The V and J ends lost 4 bases and 4 bases respectively, with 11 bases between them. The germline V gene has CDR1 SGHRS and CDR2 YFSETQ. The CDR3, as DNA: TGCGCCAGCAGCGGCGGAGGGTTTAATGAAAAACTGTTTTTT. As protein: CASSGGGFNEKLFF.

This chain joins TRBV15 and TRBJ1-1; D is perhaps TRBD1 (5 bases). V lost 7 bases, J lost 7 bases, and 16 bases lay in between. The CDR3 runs to 13 residues. From germline, CDR1 is LNHNV and CDR2 YYDKDF (reference sequence). The CDR3 DNA reads TGTGCCACCATGGATGTAGGGGCCGTTGAAGCTTTCTTT. Translation gives CATMDVGAVEAFF.

V gene TRBV11-2 combines with J gene TRBJ1-5, with TRBD1 matching 7 bases. CDR1 SGHAT and CDR2 FQNNGV come from the germline V gene. The V gene end was trimmed by 5 bases and the J gene end by 1 base; junction bases not matched to a gene: 17. This CDR3 is built from 19 residues. CDR3 nucleotides: TGTGCCAGCAGCGGACCGGGACAGCTTTCCTTATTAAGCAATCAGCCCCAGCATTTT. Protein sequence: CASSGPGQLSLLSNQPQHF. Full variable domain (remainder filled in from reference TRBV11-2 and TRBJ1-5): EAGVAQSPRYKIIEKRQSVAFWCNPISGHATLYWYQQILGQGPKLLIQFQNNGVVDDSQLPKDRFSAERLKGVDSTLKIQPAKLEDSAVYLCASSGPGQLSLLSNQPQHFGDGTRLSIL.

This chain uses TRBV12-3 or TRBV12-4 with TRBJ2-2; D is unclear. The V gene lost 3 bases and the J gene lost 6 bases, with 5 bases spanning the gap. The CDR3 is 12 residues long. CDR3 in DNA: TGTGCCAGCAGTTTTGTCCCCGGGGAGCTGTTTTTT. Its protein is CASSFVPGELFF.

V usage is TRBV5-4 and J usage is TRBJ2-5; TRBD2 matches 9 bases. The CDR3 has 14 amino acids. Germline V CDR1 and CDR2: SGHNT, YYREEE (reference sequence). The junction had 3 bases not matched to a gene; V was cut back by 4 bases and J by 2 bases. The CDR3 DNA reads as TGTGCCAGCAGCCTTAGCGGGGGACAAGAGACCCAGTACTTC. This codes for CASSLSGGQETQYF.

The CDR3 DNA is TGTGCCAGCAGTCCATGGCCGCGGGGGGTTAGGGATGAGCAGTTCTTC. Translated: CASSPWPRGVRDEQFF. The V call is TRBV28, the J call TRBJ2-1, with TRBD2 matching over 8 bases. Trimming took 5 bases from V and 8 from J; bases not matched to a gene: 14. The CDR3 is 16 amino acids. CDR1 is MDHEN and CDR2 is SYDVKM in the germline V gene.

V gene TRBV3-1 (or the pseudogene TRBV3-2) combines with J gene TRBJ2-7, with TRBD2 matching over 12 bases. The ends lost 4 bases at V and 11 bases at J; junction bases unmatched: 9. There are 14 residues in the CDR3. Germline loops: CDR1 LGHDT, CDR2 YNNKEL (reference sequence). The CDR3 is CASSRSSGGALEYF. The CDR3 DNA sequence: TGTGCCAGCAGCCGATCTAGCGGGGGGGCCCTCGAGTACTTC.

This clone has more than one count but fewer than ten. V usage is TRBV3-1 (or the pseudogene TRBV3-2) and J usage is TRBJ1-5; 11 bases agree with TRBD1. The germline CDR1 and CDR2 sequences are LGHDT and YNNKEL (reference sequence). Trimming cost V 5 bases and J 4 bases; bases outside gene matches: 4. The CDR3 covers 15 residues. CDR3 protein: CASSYGTGGNQPQHF. CDR3 coding DNA: TGTGCCAGCAGCTACGGGACAGGGGGAAATCAGCCCCAGCATTTT.

The J gene is TRBJ1-4, the V gene TRBV5-5; possible D gene TRBD1, 6 bases. Trimming took off 4 bases at V and 8 bases at J, with 18 bases between the two ends. CDR3 size: 15 residues. CDR1 and CDR2 from the germline V gene are SGHKS and YYEKEE (reference sequence). Here the CDR3 DNA reads TGTGCCAGCAGCGTATCCGGGACAAGACGAGAAAAACTGTTTTTT. Protein: CASSVSGTRREKLFF.

This clone was seen once. J is TRBJ1-4 and V is TRBV7-2; D is ambiguous. Germline V gene lookup returns CDR1 SGHTA and CDR2 FQGNSA. This CDR3 contains 14 residues. V was trimmed by 2 bases and J by 4 bases, leaving 8 bases between them. For the CDR3, the DNA is TGTGCCAGCAGCTTATGGAGATTTAATGAAAAACTGTTTTTT. Encoded protein: CASSLWRFNEKLFF.

The rearrangement uses TRBV5-1 and TRBJ1-6; a possible D gene is TRBD1 (5 bases). The CDR3 runs to 15 residues. V was trimmed by 4 bases and J by 7 bases, leaving 15 bases between them. Germline CDR1 SGHRS, CDR2 YFSETQ. The CDR3 spells CASSPQGFENSPLHF. Written as DNA, the CDR3 is TGCGCCAGCAGCCCGCAGGGATTCGAAAATTCACCCCTCCACTTT.

This clone was counted a few times. This chain links TRBV6-1 with TRBJ1-2, with a possible D match to TRBD1 (5 bases). CDR1 and CDR2 (germline): MNHNS, SASEGT. Trimming left V 3 bases short and J 5 bases short, with 22 bases between. The CDR3 consists of 17 residues. The CDR3 DNA follows: TGTGCCAGCAGTGACACCTCCCGGGGGAGGGACGCTTATGGCTACACCTTC. It yields the protein CASSDTSRGRDAYGYTF.

The chain recombines TRBV11-2 with TRBJ1-1; unclear D gene. The CDR3 loop spans 14 amino acids. Germline V gives CDR1 SGHAT, CDR2 FQNNGV. Trimming took off 2 bases at V and 5 bases at J, with 12 bases between the two ends. CDR3 loop: CASSLTHGGTEAFF. For the CDR3, the DNA is TGTGCCAGCAGCTTAACACATGGTGGGACTGAAGCTTTCTTT.

The chain employs TRBV6-5 and TRBJ2-7, with D possibly being TRBD1 (5 bases). Trimming left V 6 bases short and J 0 bases short, with 9 bases between. Per germline, CDR1 MNHEY and CDR2 SVGAGI. The CDR3 contains 13 residues. Here the CDR3 DNA reads TGTGCCAGCAGGGCCACAGGCTCCTACGAGCAGTACTTC. This encodes CASRATGSYEQYF.

The J gene is TRBJ1-2, the V gene TRBV10-3, with D possibly matching TRBD1 (6 bases). Trimming shortened V by 10 bases and J by 2 bases, and 20 bases separated the two germline ends. This CDR3 is built from 15 residues. CDR1 and CDR2 from the germline V gene are ENHRY and SYGVKD. The CDR3, as DNA: TGTGCCACTTGGGGGGAGGGGGTCGACAACTATGGCTACACCTTC. Its protein is CATWGEGVDNYGYTF.

Of note for this clone: A junction boundary mismatches the germline segment, possibly from a read error. The chain links TRBV7-7 to TRBJ2-1, with TRBD2 matching 10 bases. The length of the CDR3 is 15 residues. The V gene's germline CDR1 is SSHAT and CDR2 FNYEAQ (reference sequence). This CDR3 reads CASSLQAGGYNEQFF. As DNA, the CDR3 is TGTGCTAGCAGCTTACAAGCGGGAGGGTACAATGAGCAGTTCTTC.

This chain links TRBV19 with TRBJ2-3; 8 bases are a match to TRBD2. J lost 6 bases, V lost 0 bases, and 11 bases had no gene match. CDR1 and CDR2 from the germline V gene are LNHDA and SQIVND (reference sequence). The CDR3 length is 17 residues. The CDR3 protein is CASSIDGLAVGGDTQYF. CDR3 in DNA: TGTGCCAGTAGTATAGATGGACTAGCCGTCGGGGGGGATACGCAGTATTTT.

The gene calls are TRBV5-1 and TRBJ2-2; D is possibly TRBD1 or TRBD2 (5 bases each). The CDR3 runs 15 residues. V gave up 0 bases and J gave up 0 bases, with 6 bases separating them. Germline lookup yields CDR1 SGHRS and CDR2 YFSETQ. CDR3 region: CASSLAGPNTGELFF. CDR3 nucleotides: TGCGCCAGCAGCTTGGCGGGGCCGAACACCGGGGAGCTGTTTTTT.

This chain links TRBV28 with TRBJ1-2, with D perhaps matching TRBD1 (5 bases). Trimming took off 6 bases at V and 6 bases at J, with 20 bases between the two ends. Germline lookup yields CDR1 MDHEN and CDR2 SYDVKM. The CDR3 is 15 residues long. The CDR3: CASSQWREGRDGYTF. The CDR3 coding sequence is TGTGCCAGCAGCCAATGGAGGGAGGGCAGGGATGGCTACACCTTC.